This T cell receptor (beta chain) is from a study of early T cells in non-severe SARS-CoV-2 infection. At least ten counts were recorded for this clonotype. Its antigen is unknown. Each CDR3 protein is one row after TCRdb ran MiXCR on the 5' RACE reads. The table has 20,000 or so distinct CDR3 sequences, approximately 5.4% seen once. Findings and limits, study-wide: Using VDJdb, the matching emphasized anti-spike CD8 responses while missing private and CD4 specificities.

The TCR comes from an adult who was a healthcare worker with PCR-confirmed SARS-CoV-2 infection or an uninfected control (not recorded which). This material consisted of whole blood, taken at baseline.

The CDR3 spells CASSLRWLAGGQETQYF. DNA for the CDR3: TGTGCCAGCAGCTTGCGTTGGCTAGCGGGGGGTCAAGAGACCCAGTACTTC. This chain joins TRBV5-5 and TRBJ2-5; 11 bases map to TRBD2. CDR1 is SGHKS, CDR2 YYEKEE, per germline (reference sequence). The ends lost 1 base at V and 2 bases at J; junction bases unmatched: 7. The CDR3 sequence is 17 residues long.